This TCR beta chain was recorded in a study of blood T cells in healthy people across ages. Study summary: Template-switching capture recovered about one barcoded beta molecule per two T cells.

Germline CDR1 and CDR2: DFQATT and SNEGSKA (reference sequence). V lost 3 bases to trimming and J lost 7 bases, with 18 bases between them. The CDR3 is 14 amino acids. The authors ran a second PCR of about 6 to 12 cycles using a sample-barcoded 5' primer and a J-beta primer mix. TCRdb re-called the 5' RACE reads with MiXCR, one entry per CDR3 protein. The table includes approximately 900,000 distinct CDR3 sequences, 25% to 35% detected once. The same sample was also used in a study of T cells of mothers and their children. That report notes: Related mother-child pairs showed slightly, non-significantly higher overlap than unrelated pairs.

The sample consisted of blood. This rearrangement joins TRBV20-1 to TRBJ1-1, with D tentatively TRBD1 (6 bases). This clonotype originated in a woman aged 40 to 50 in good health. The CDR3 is CSASPGGARSEAFF. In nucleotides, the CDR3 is TGCAGTGCTAGTCCCGGGGGGGCAAGAAGTGAAGCTTTCTTT.